The 17 T cell receptor beta chains presented below share a single source sample, sequenced in a study of blood T cell repertoires in COVID-19. Generated by immunoSEQ multiplex PCR, the TCRdb table keeps only in-frame clones and is missing some. Among 100,000 to 150,000 clones listed, more than 75% were seen once. Input material: peripheral blood. The source of these receptors is a woman in her sixties or seventies with COVID-19, enrolled during active disease.

A few counts support this clone. This chain uses TRBV28 with TRBJ2-1, with D perhaps TRBD2 (6 bases). This CDR3 is 12 amino acids long. Germline-derived CDR1 and CDR2 are MDHEN and SYDVKM. Trimming took off 7 bases at V and 9 bases at J, with 13 bases between the two ends. DNA for the CDR3: TGTGCCAGCAAGACTAGTTGGGGTGAGCAGTTCTTC. Encoded protein: CASKTSWGEQFF.

This chain links TRBV11-1 with TRBJ1-6, with a weak D call TRBD1 (5 bases). V was shortened by 5 bases and J by 6 bases, with 11 bases between the two germline ends. Looked up from germline, CDR1 is SGHAT and CDR2 is FQDESV (reference sequence). The CDR3 sequence is 14 residues long. In DNA, the CDR3 is TGTGCCAGCAGCCAAACGGGGGGTAATTCACCCCTCCACTTT. Encoded protein: CASSQTGGNSPLHF.

There are a few counts of this clone. V is TRBV7-2 and J is TRBJ1-5; possibly TRBD1 for D (5 bases). This CDR3 comprises 14 residues. Germline CDR1 SGHTA, CDR2 FQGNSA. V was trimmed by 2 bases and J by 6 bases, leaving 11 bases between them. The CDR3 sequence: CASSLSGGRQPQHF. In DNA form, the CDR3 reads TGTGCCAGCAGCTTATCGGGGGGTCGTCAGCCCCAGCATTTT.

The chain uses TRBV28 and TRBJ2-5, with TRBD1 matching 7 bases. The ends lost 8 bases at V and 5 bases at J; junction bases unmatched: 8. The germline gives CDR1 MDHEN, CDR2 SYDVKM. CDR3 length: 13 amino acids. CDR3 bases: TGTGCCAGCGAGGGGGCGGCTTTGGAGACCCAGTACTTC. It translates to CASEGAALETQYF.

The chain recombines TRBV3-1 (or the pseudogene TRBV3-2) with TRBJ1-4, with 7 bases matching TRBD1. V shed 4 bases, J shed 8 bases, and the junction held 13 bases outside the gene matches. Germline assignment: CDR1 LGHDT and CDR2 YNNKEL (reference sequence). The CDR3 spans 16 residues. The CDR3 region has the DNA TGTGCCAGCAGCCCCCGGCTTGGGACAGCTTCCGAAAAACTGTTTTTT. Protein product: CASSPRLGTASEKLFF.

The chain uses TRBV5-4 and TRBJ2-5, with a possible D match to TRBD2 (7 bases). Deletions cut 7 bases from V and 5 bases from J, with 18 bases between. The CDR3 loop spans 14 amino acids. CDR1 is SGHNT, CDR2 YYREEE, per germline (reference sequence). The CDR3: CASGLGGARETQYF. The CDR3 nucleotides read TGTGCCAGCGGGCTGGGGGGGGCGAGGGAGACCCAGTACTTC.

The chain combines TRBV5-1 with TRBJ2-7; 12 nucleotides agree with TRBD2. Looked up from germline, CDR1 is SGHRS and CDR2 is YFSETQ. The CDR3 is 15 residues long. The trim removed 5 bases at V and 4 bases at J, leaving 7 bases unmatched. The CDR3 spells CASSPRLAGVYEQYF. The CDR3 bases are TGCGCCAGCAGTCCCCGACTAGCGGGGGTATACGAGCAGTACTTC.

The chain's CDR3 is CASSPRGDGYTF. The CDR3 bases are TGTGCCAGCTCACCACGAGGTGATGGCTACACCTTC. The rearrangement joins TRBV18 to TRBJ1-2; no clear D. The V gene's germline CDR1 is KGHSH and CDR2 LQKENI. Trimming pared 1 base from V and 6 bases from J, leaving 6 bases between. The CDR3 extends over 12 amino acids.

This clone was detected only a few times. This chain links TRBV18 with TRBJ1-2; the D gene is possibly TRBD1 (6 bases). From germline, CDR1 is KGHSH and CDR2 LQKENI. Between the trimmed V and J ends, which lost 3 bases and 4 bases, there was a span of 15 bases. The length of the CDR3 is 15 residues. CDR3 sequence reads: CASSPDQTGSYGYTF. CDR3 nucleotide sequence: TGTGCCAGCTCACCGGACCAGACAGGTTCCTATGGCTACACCTTC.

V gene TRBV4-1 combines with J gene TRBJ1-1; TRBD1 might be the D (5 bases). Germline CDR1 reads MGHRA; CDR2 reads YSYEKL. Between the trimmed V and J ends, which lost 2 bases and 7 bases, there was a span of 17 bases. The CDR3 has 15 residues. The CDR3 bases are TGCGCCAGCAGCCAATCAAACCAGGGATCTAATGAAGCTTTCTTT. Its protein product is CASSQSNQGSNEAFF.

V and J are TRBV7-9 and TRBJ2-3; 7 bases line up with TRBD1. This CDR3 is 14 amino acids long. J was trimmed by 4 bases and V by 5 bases; bases with no gene match: 6. The germline CDR1 and CDR2 sequences are SEHNR and FQNEAQ (reference sequence). The CDR3 here is CASSRQTGSDTQYF. CDR3 nucleotides: TGTGCCAGCAGCCGCCAGACAGGGTCAGATACGCAGTATTTT.

This chain links TRBV28 with TRBJ1-5; 7 nucleotides match TRBD1. This CDR3 is built from 17 residues. Germline V CDR1 and CDR2: MDHEN, SYDVKM. The J segment lost 4 bases and the V segment lost 7 bases, leaving 16 bases of the junction unmatched. This CDR3 reads CASIERTGVGGNQPQHF. CDR3 DNA: TGTGCCAGCATCGAACGAACAGGGGTAGGGGGGAATCAGCCCCAGCATTTT.

The chain carries TRBV6-5 and TRBJ1-2, with 9 bases lining up with TRBD1. This CDR3 is 13 amino acids long. The trim removed 6 bases at V and 6 bases at J, leaving 5 bases unmatched. The germline gives CDR1 MNHEY, CDR2 SVGAGI. CDR3: CASSPTGGHGYTF. Written as DNA, the CDR3 is TGTGCCAGCAGCCCGACAGGGGGTCATGGCTACACCTTC.

V is TRBV29-1 and J is TRBJ1-1; the D is unclear. The ends were cut back, 8 bases at V and 4 bases at J, with 14 bases in the middle. The germline gives CDR1 SQVTM, CDR2 ANQGSEA. CDR3 length: 12 residues. The CDR3 DNA reads TGCAGCTCTCTCGGGCTAGCCACTGAAGCTTTCTTT. It specifies CSSLGLATEAFF.

This chain connects TRBV28 to TRBJ1-5, with D hard to call. The germline gives CDR1 MDHEN, CDR2 SYDVKM. The V end lost 2 bases, the J end lost 0 bases, and 5 bases lay between the germline ends. The CDR3 has 14 residues. CDR3 protein: CASSLVGSNQPQHF. In DNA, the CDR3 is TGTGCCAGCAGTTTAGTCGGTAGCAATCAGCCCCAGCATTTT.

CDR3 in amino acids: CASSARSGGAVPDTQYF. The DNA of the CDR3 is TGTGCCAGCAGCGCTCGTAGCGGGGGGGCGGTACCAGATACGCAGTATTTT. The chain recombines TRBV7-3 with TRBJ2-3; 11 bases map to TRBD2. With V trimmed by 5 bases and J by 4 bases, 11 bases remained unmatched. The CDR3 totals 17 residues. The germline gives CDR1 SGHTA, CDR2 FQGTGA.

This chain connects TRBV4-2 to TRBJ1-5, with unresolved D. Deletions cut 0 bases from V and 0 bases from J, with 18 bases between. The CDR3 sequence is 19 residues long. CDR1 is LGHNA, CDR2 YNFKEQ, per germline. CDR3 protein: CASSQDRKDTVYSNQPQHF. CDR3 DNA: TGTGCCAGCAGCCAAGATAGAAAGGATACAGTCTATAGCAATCAGCCCCAGCATTTT.